Here is one TCR beta chain with its context. This entry belongs to a study of PD-1 blockade in classical Hodgkin lymphoma. Study in general: Patients had nivolumab dosed at 3 mg/kg, delivered intravenously every 2 weeks.

Sequencing used immunoSEQ multiplex PCR; TCRdb keeps in-frame clones, though not all of them. The repertoire holds some 52,000 clones, with more than 75% as singletons. The sample's time point: cycle 4 day 1 (C4D1), after six to seven weeks of nivolumab. Each of the patients experienced relapse following autologous stem cell transplantation, and their brentuximab vedotin exposure differed. This CDR3 comprises 18 residues. The origin of this receptor is a human donor with classical Hodgkin lymphoma. The chain employs TRBV12-1 and TRBJ2-5; the D segment call TRBD2 is taken from the table without a DNA check. TRBV12-1 is annotated as a pseudogene. Sequencing used peripheral blood mononuclear cells (PBMCs), obtained before the fourth cycle of nivolumab. In DNA form, the CDR3 reads TGTGCCAGCAGCCCTGGGACTAGCGGGGGGGCGATTCGGGAGACCCAGTACTTC. Protein sequence: CASSPGTSGGAIRETQYF.